The 14 T cell receptor beta chains below all came from one sample that was sequenced in a study of shared clonotypes between healthy human individuals. Only in-frame clones appear in the TCRdb table, and some are missing; sequencing was by immunoSEQ multiplex PCR. The table lists more than 1.2 million clones, approximately 98.5% of them singletons, with 0.36% in the top ten. Sequenced sample: naive CD4+ T cells sorted from blood. Subset indicated: CD45RA+ positively selected. The receptors derive from a man younger than 45 in good health.

The chain recombines TRBV14 with TRBJ2-4, with a weak D call TRBD2 (6 bases). Between the trimmed V and J ends, which lost 1 base and 0 bases, there was a span of 13 bases. This CDR3 comprises 17 residues. CDR1 and CDR2 from the germline V gene are SGHDN and FVKESK. This CDR3 reads CASSQGGDLLAKNIQYF. The CDR3 nucleotides are TGTGCCAGCAGCCAAGGAGGGGACTTACTAGCCAAAAACATTCAGTACTTC.

This rearrangement joins TRBV9 to TRBJ2-2, with 8 bases lining up with TRBD1. After removal of 3 bases from V and 3 bases from J, the junction contained 16 bases not matched to a gene. From germline, CDR1 is SGDLS and CDR2 YYNGEE. The CDR3 consists of 19 residues. In nucleotides, the CDR3 is TGTGCCAGCAGCGATTCCAAAGACAGGGGATTTGGTTACACCGGGGAGCTGTTTTTT. Translated, it gives CASSDSKDRGFGYTGELFF.

Concerning this clone: Other DNA sequences from this sample encode an identical CDR3 as well. This chain links TRBV20-1 with TRBJ2-5; D perhaps matches TRBD2 (6 bases). The V gene lost 6 bases and the J gene lost 5 bases, with 7 bases spanning the gap. This CDR3 has 10 residues. From germline, CDR1 is DFQATT and CDR2 SNEGSKA (reference sequence). The CDR3 sequence: CSAAGETQYF. The CDR3 nucleotides read TGCAGTGCGGCGGGGGAGACCCAGTACTTC.

V and J are TRBV30 and TRBJ1-2; no clear D gene. In germline, CDR1 is GTSNPN, CDR2 SVGIG (reference sequence). Trimming cost V 1 base and J 6 bases, with 15 bases left between them. The CDR3 sequence is 14 residues long. CDR3 in DNA: TGTGCCTGGAGTGCCCCTAAAGCTTATAATGGCTACACCTTC. This gives the protein CAWSAPKAYNGYTF.

This chain connects TRBV15 to TRBJ2-7, with D perhaps TRBD1 (5 bases). There are 15 residues in the CDR3. Germline CDR1 reads LNHNV; CDR2 reads YYDKDF (reference sequence). V lost 2 bases and J 4 bases, leaving 15 bases between the germline ends. Written as DNA, the CDR3 is TGTGCCACCAGCAGATCCCTAGGGGTGGGTTACGAGCAGTACTTC. Translation gives CATSRSLGVGYEQYF.

The V and J genes are TRBV10-2 and TRBJ2-1; 7 bases line up with TRBD2. Germline-derived CDR1 and CDR2 are WSHSY and SAAADI. The CDR3 has 16 amino acids. The trim removed 3 bases at V and 3 bases at J, leaving 8 bases unmatched. The CDR3 reads CASSDTSSGRYNEQFF. For the CDR3, the DNA is TGCGCCAGCAGTGATACCTCTAGCGGCCGCTACAATGAGCAGTTCTTC.

The CDR3 loop is CASWRREGPLEYPDTQYF. CDR3 sequence (DNA): TGTGCCAGCTGGAGGCGGGAGGGCCCCCTAGAGTACCCAGATACGCAGTATTTT. The V gene is TRBV6-7, the J gene TRBJ2-3; 9 positions agree with TRBD2. TRBV6-7 is treated as an ORF (open reading frame) with a function not yet certain. The CDR3 sequence is 18 residues long. J gave up 4 bases and V 8 bases, and 19 bases lay outside the gene matches.

This chain links TRBV25-1 with TRBJ2-2; 8 bases map to TRBD1. There are 14 residues in the CDR3. V was pared by 6 bases and J by 4 bases, with 4 bases of the junction left unmatched. Germline V gene data show CDR1 as MGHDK and CDR2 as SYGVNS. The CDR3 DNA reads as TGTGCCAGCAGCTCAACAGGGGGCACCGGGGAGCTGTTTTTT. It yields the protein CASSSTGGTGELFF.

The chain combines TRBV7-3 with TRBJ2-1; TRBD2 aligns across 14 bases. Germline CDR1 SGHTA, CDR2 FQGTGA. Trimming removed 4 bases from V and 7 bases from J; junction bases left unmatched: 15. The CDR3 has 19 amino acids. CDR3 DNA: TGTGCCAGCAGCTCCCCAAGCGCACCGGGGACTAGCGGGAGAAATGAGCAGTTCTTC. As protein: CASSSPSAPGTSGRNEQFF.

The chain links TRBV5-1 to TRBJ2-7, with TRBD2 matching over 8 bases. The CDR3 is 14 amino acids. Trimming at V came to 3 bases and at J to 2 bases, leaving 4 bases not matched to a gene. CDR1 and CDR2 (germline): SGHRS, YFSETQ. The CDR3 reads CASSSREGAYEQYF. DNA for the CDR3: TGCGCCAGCAGCTCCCGGGAGGGGGCCTACGAGCAGTACTTC.

The chain recombines TRBV18 with TRBJ2-5, with TRBD2 matching over 11 bases. Losses at the gene ends were 2 bases for V and 5 bases for J; bases not matched to a gene: 7. Germline V lookup: CDR1 KGHSH, CDR2 LQKENI. This CDR3 is 16 amino acids long. As DNA, the CDR3 is TGTGCCAGCTCACCAGAACTAGCGGGAGCGGGGGAGACCCAGTACTTC. Protein product: CASSPELAGAGETQYF.

About this clone: This specimen includes other DNA sequences encoding the same CDR3. The rearrangement links TRBV5-4 to TRBJ2-7; D is undetermined. Looked up from germline, CDR1 is SGHNT and CDR2 is YYREEE (reference sequence). Trimming stripped 1 base from V and 7 bases from J, with 9 bases between. The CDR3 runs 12 residues. The CDR3, as DNA: TGTGCCAGCAGCTTGAACTCTGGAGAGCAGTACTTC. Translated, it gives CASSLNSGEQYF.

Only one count was recorded for this clone. This sequence joins TRBV5-1 and TRBJ1-3; 7 nucleotides match TRBD1. The CDR3 length is 16 residues. The ends lost 4 bases at V and 1 base at J; junction bases unmatched: 8. Germline V gene lookup returns CDR1 SGHRS and CDR2 YFSETQ. CDR3 nucleotide sequence: TGCGCCAGCAGCCCGCGTGAGGGACAGTCTGGAAACACCATATATTTT. This translates into CASSPREGQSGNTIYF.

V gene TRBV14 combines with J gene TRBJ2-3; 12 bases align to TRBD2. CDR1 and CDR2 (germline): SGHDN, FVKESK. CDR3 length: 21 residues. V shed 3 bases, J shed 6 bases, and the junction held 22 bases outside the gene matches. CDR3 nucleotides: TGTGCCAGCAGCCACGCCTCGGCGGCTAGCGGGAGGGCCGTTCATATGGATACGCAGTATTTT. Translating it yields CASSHASAASGRAVHMDTQYF.